The 22 T cell receptor beta chains below were found in one sample sequenced in a study of cytomegalovirus exposure and HLA in healthy donors. The study ran its PCR with 60 Vbeta and 13 Jbeta primers. The data were produced by immunoSEQ multiplex PCR, yet TCRdb's version contains in-frame clones alone and is incomplete. The repertoire consists of 100,000 or so clones, with around 76% occurring once and the leading ten covering 3% to 4.5%. Specimen: PBMCs. The origin of the receptors is a woman aged 45 to 65 in good health and CMV-seropositive.

This clone was seen just once. This sequence joins TRBV2 and TRBJ2-7; D may be TRBD1 (7 bases). The germline V gene encodes CDR1 SNHLY and CDR2 FYNNEI. V shed 2 bases and J shed 4 bases, with 18 bases lying between them. This CDR3 has 16 residues. The CDR3 is CASSESRGVSKYEQYF. In nucleotides, the CDR3 is TGTGCCAGCAGTGAAAGCAGGGGGGTGAGTAAGTACGAGCAGTACTTC.

The chain employs TRBV19 and TRBJ1-5; the match to TRBD1 covers 9 bases. The CDR3 is made up of 16 amino acids. Germline loops: CDR1 LNHDA, CDR2 SQIVND (reference sequence). V lost 2 bases to trimming and J lost 2 bases; unmatched junction nucleotides: 4. The CDR3 region is CASSITGGRGNQPQHF. CDR3 DNA sequence: TGTGCCAGTAGTATAACAGGGGGCAGGGGCAATCAGCCCCAGCATTTT.

The rearrangement links TRBV25-1 to TRBJ1-4; D call uncertain. The CDR3 spans 15 residues. CDR1 and CDR2 (germline): MGHDK, SYGVNS. The V and J ends lost 5 bases and 10 bases respectively, with 20 bases between them. CDR3 sequence reads: CASSRVDGNAGKLFF. CDR3 DNA sequence: TGTGCCAGCAGTCGGGTCGACGGAAACGCGGGAAAACTGTTTTTT. Full variable domain (remainder filled in from reference TRBV25-1 and TRBJ1-4): EADIYQTPRYLVIGTGKKITLECSQTMGHDKMYWYQQDPGMELHLIHYSYGVNSTEKGDLSSESTVSRIRTEHFPLTLESARPSHTSQYLCASSRVDGNAGKLFFGSGTQLSVL.

This chain links TRBV4-1 with TRBJ1-2; 7 positions agree with TRBD1. CDR3 length: 17 amino acids. Germline V gene data show CDR1 as MGHRA and CDR2 as YSYEKL. Trimming removed 0 bases from V and 6 bases from J; junction bases left unmatched: 13. The CDR3 bases are TGCGCCAGCAGCCAAGAACGACAGGGAAGTATGACTAATGGCTACACCTTC. Translated: CASSQERQGSMTNGYTF.

The chain combines TRBV5-8 with TRBJ1-1; D possibly corresponds to TRBD1 (6 bases). Trimming removed 5 bases from V and 4 bases from J, with 21 bases in between. CDR3 length equals 16 residues. The germline V gene encodes CDR1 SGHTS and CDR2 YDEGEE. The CDR3 sequence: CASRIGPSRGSTEAFF. In nucleotides, the CDR3 is TGTGCCAGCAGAATTGGACCTTCGAGGGGGAGCACTGAAGCTTTCTTT.

This clone was counted a few times. The chain joins TRBV29-1 to TRBJ2-1; TRBD2 matches at 10 bases. The germline gives CDR1 SQVTM, CDR2 ANQGSEA. The CDR3 spans 17 residues. Unmatched junction bases numbered 6, after V lost 0 bases and J lost 1 base. CDR3 DNA sequence: TGCAGCGTTGAAGACACACCGACTAGCGGGTCCTACAATGAGCAGTTCTTC. It is translated as CSVEDTPTSGSYNEQFF.

The chain has TRBV4-1 and TRBJ1-2; D not resolved. The CDR3 sequence is 16 residues long. Germline V CDR1 and CDR2: MGHRA, YSYEKL. Trimming took off 5 bases at V and 0 bases at J, with 16 bases between the two ends. This CDR3 reads CASSSLSGPSNYGYTF. As DNA, the CDR3 is TGCGCCAGCAGCTCCCTATCCGGTCCATCTAACTATGGCTACACCTTC.

This rearrangement joins TRBV5-1 to TRBJ2-7, with TRBD2 identical over 11 bases. Germline V lookup: CDR1 SGHRS, CDR2 YFSETQ. The CDR3 spans 15 residues. The trim removed 4 bases at V and 2 bases at J, leaving 5 bases unmatched. The CDR3 sequence is CASSAGTSGTYEQYF. CDR3 nucleotide sequence: TGCGCCAGCAGCGCTGGGACTAGCGGAACCTACGAGCAGTACTTC.

The chain joins TRBV9 to TRBJ1-3; TRBD1 might be the D (6 bases). The CDR3 consists of 16 residues. V was clipped by 0 bases and J by 6 bases, with 16 bases between them. CDR1 SGDLS and CDR2 YYNGEE come from the germline V gene. The CDR3 here is CASSVGVGQGINTIYF. The DNA of the CDR3 is TGTGCCAGCAGCGTAGGAGTAGGGCAGGGGATAAACACCATATATTTT.

CDR3 nucleotides: TGCGCCAGCAAGCTAGGGACACTGGCCTCCTACGAGCAGTACTTC. Its protein product is CASKLGTLASYEQYF. The rearrangement joins TRBV5-1 to TRBJ2-7, with D maybe TRBD1 (6 bases). CDR3 size: 15 residues. V was clipped by 6 bases and J by 0 bases, with 16 bases between them. Germline loops: CDR1 SGHRS, CDR2 YFSETQ.

Only a few counts were recorded for this clone. The genes are TRBV29-1 and TRBJ2-1, with 9 bases identical to TRBD1. Germline trimming cut 6 bases from V and 3 bases from J; bases unmatched to any gene: 6. CDR1 is SQVTM and CDR2 is ANQGSEA in the germline V gene. The CDR3 length is 14 residues. The CDR3 bases are TGCAGCGTAGAAATGGGACAGGGCTACAATGAGCAGTTCTTC. It encodes CSVEMGQGYNEQFF.

This clone was counted only a few times. The chain links TRBV30 to TRBJ1-4; 7 bases align to TRBD1. The CDR3 length is 11 residues. J was trimmed by 12 bases and V by 2 bases; bases with no gene match: 3. From germline, CDR1 is GTSNPN and CDR2 SVGIG (reference sequence). CDR3 loop: CAWSPQGQLFF. CDR3 coding DNA: TGTGCCTGGAGTCCACAGGGGCAACTGTTTTTT.

This clone was found a few times. This chain uses TRBV18 with TRBJ2-5; tentatively, D is TRBD2 (6 bases). Germline V gene lookup returns CDR1 KGHSH and CDR2 LQKENI. V lost 3 bases and J 1 base, leaving 9 bases between the germline ends. The CDR3 runs to 14 residues. The CDR3 coding sequence is TGTGCCAGCTCACCGGGACTTTCCCAAGAGACCCAGTACTTC. Translating it yields CASSPGLSQETQYF. The whole variable domain, remainder taken from reference TRBV18 and TRBJ2-5, is NAGVMQNPRHLVRRRGQEARLRCSPMKGHSHVYWYRQLPEEGLKFMVYLQKENIIDESGMPKERFSAEFPKEGPSILRIQQVVRGDSAAYFCASSPGLSQETQYFGPGTRLLVL.

The V call is TRBV21-1, the J call TRBJ2-5; the table's D call of TRBD2 was not tested on the DNA. The closer fit of TRBJ2-7 to the DNA end suggests the J call may be wrong. TRBV21-1 represents a pseudogene. This CDR3 has 18 residues. Written as DNA, the CDR3 is TGTGCCAGCAGCAAAGTGGGGGGTAAGCCACCAATCCACTACGAGCAGTACTTC. This translates into CASSKVGGKPPIHYEQYF.

This chain joins TRBV9 and TRBJ2-7; the D is unclear. Per germline, CDR1 SGDLS and CDR2 YYNGEE. V lost 0 bases and J 3 bases, leaving 7 bases between the germline ends. CDR3 size: 13 residues. The CDR3 DNA reads as TGTGCCAGCAGCGTAGCTGGCAGCTACGAGCAGTACTTC. Protein sequence: CASSVAGSYEQYF.

The rearrangement links TRBV6-5 to TRBJ1-2, with 11 bases aligning to TRBD1. With V trimmed by 7 bases and J by 8 bases, 12 bases remained unmatched. Germline CDR1 MNHEY, CDR2 SVGAGI. The CDR3 length is 15 residues. CDR3 sequence (DNA): TGTGCCAGCACCTCCTATGAGGGGACAGGGGGGGGCTACACCTTC. This translates into CASTSYEGTGGGYTF.

The V gene is TRBV9, the J gene TRBJ1-4; D not resolved. Trimming took off 0 bases at V and 8 bases at J, with 11 bases between the two ends. The CDR3 is 14 amino acids. In germline, CDR1 is SGDLS, CDR2 YYNGEE. CDR3 coding DNA: TGTGCCAGCAGCGTAGGGGGAGGGAACGAAAAACTGTTTTTT. Translation gives CASSVGGGNEKLFF. The full variable domain, in which reference TRBV9 and TRBJ1-4 provide the parts outside the CDR3, is DSGVTQTPKHLITATGQRVTLRCSPRSGDLSVYWYQQSLDQGLQFLIQYYNGEERAKGNILERFSAQQFPDLHSELNLSSLELGDSALYFCASSVGGGNEKLFFGSGTQLSVL.

This clone was picked up one time. The rearrangement joins TRBV13 to TRBJ1-1, with 8 bases matching TRBD1. Germline trimming cut 6 bases from V and 3 bases from J; bases unmatched to any gene: 12. This CDR3 is 16 amino acids long. Germline lookup yields CDR1 PRHDT and CDR2 FYEKMQ (reference sequence). CDR3 amino acids: CASSRGRGLGDTEAFF. The CDR3 bases are TGTGCCAGCAGTAGGGGCAGGGGGCTTGGAGACACTGAAGCTTTCTTT.

The J gene is TRBJ1-1, the V gene TRBV2; the match to TRBD1 covers 10 bases. Germline V gene sequence: CDR1 SNHLY, CDR2 FYNNEI. The CDR3 is 15 residues long. J was trimmed by 8 bases and V by 4 bases; bases with no gene match: 10. This CDR3 is CASSVGLPGQGEAFF. The DNA of the CDR3 is TGTGCCAGCAGTGTAGGGCTACCGGGACAGGGGGAAGCTTTCTTT.

This clone was counted between two and nine times. The rearrangement uses TRBV4-2 and TRBJ1-1; D is ambiguous. Per germline, CDR1 LGHNA and CDR2 YNFKEQ. V lost 0 bases, J lost 14 bases, and 16 bases lay in between. The CDR3 runs to 13 residues. CDR3 sequence reads: CASSQDPFPRRFF. The CDR3 nucleotides read TGTGCCAGCAGCCAAGACCCTTTTCCTAGACGGTTCTTT.

This clone came up a few times. The chain links TRBV19 to TRBJ1-2; weak D call: TRBD1 (6 bases). This CDR3 contains 13 residues. V was cut by 6 bases and J by 2 bases, with 10 bases left in between. Germline assignment: CDR1 LNHDA and CDR2 SQIVND (reference sequence). The CDR3 protein is CASSKDRNYGYTF. CDR3 DNA: TGTGCCAGTAGCAAGGACAGAAACTATGGCTACACCTTC.

The gene calls are TRBV10-3 and TRBJ1-2; 8 nucleotides line up with TRBD1. The CDR3 covers 13 residues. CDR1 and CDR2 from the germline V gene are ENHRY and SYGVKD. The ends lost 2 bases at V and 8 bases at J; junction bases unmatched: 4. CDR3 protein: CAISEDRGRGYTF. The CDR3 coding sequence is TGTGCCATCAGTGAGGACAGGGGTCGGGGCTACACCTTC.